The 20 T cell receptor beta chains presented below share a single source sample, sequenced in a study of human T cells and chemical hapten exposure. TCRdb re-called the RACE reads through MiXCR, storing one row per CDR3 protein. The sample consists of 87,000 or so distinct CDR3 sequences, nearly 10% of them appearing once. Indicated time point: pre-sensitization, week 0. The treatment is: therapeutic diphenylcyclopropenone sensitization with weekly scalp DPC. Sequencing was performed on whole blood, taken in connection with sensitization to the hapten diphenylcyclopropenone (DPC). These receptors were collected from a woman aged 35 to 49 with alopecia areata. Some clones in this sample may be carry-over from other donors' samples.

This clonotype has just a few counts. V usage is TRBV20-1 and J usage is TRBJ1-6, with 7 nucleotides matching TRBD1. Germline loops: CDR1 DFQATT, CDR2 SNEGSKA (reference sequence). The V and J ends lost 5 bases and 7 bases, in that order; junction bases with no gene match: 8. The CDR3 runs to 14 residues. The CDR3 spells CSAPTDRQNSPLHF. In nucleotides, the CDR3 is TGCAGTGCTCCCACGGACAGGCAAAATTCACCCCTCCACTTT.

This clonotype was counted only a few times. The chain joins TRBV2 to TRBJ1-4; D gene unclear. This CDR3 comprises 13 residues. Trimming removed 5 bases at V and 10 bases at J, with 14 bases between. In germline, CDR1 is SNHLY, CDR2 FYNNEI. For the CDR3, the DNA is TGTGCCAGCAGTCTGGTGGAGGGTGGAAAACTGTTTTTT. This codes for CASSLVEGGKLFF.

Ten or more counts support this clonotype. V gene TRBV7-2 combines with J gene TRBJ2-3, with D perhaps matching TRBD1 (5 bases). CDR1 is SGHTA and CDR2 is FQGNSA in the germline V gene. V shed 1 base and J shed 0 bases, with 14 bases lying between them. The CDR3 contains 17 residues. Here the CDR3 reads CASSLDPRTFSTDTQYF. The CDR3 nucleotides read TGTGCCAGCAGCTTAGACCCCCGGACATTCAGCACAGATACGCAGTATTTT.

This clonotype was detected a few times. At one of its ends the junction is not consistent with the germline gene, which may arise from a read error. The V call is TRBV7-8, the J call TRBJ1-4; TRBD1 might be the D (5 bases). This CDR3 has 15 amino acids. Germline-derived CDR1 and CDR2 are SGHVS and FQNEAQ. CDR3 sequence (DNA): TGTGCCAGCAGCTCCCAAAAAGGACGGGGACTTCCCCCCCATTTT. This gives the protein CASSSQKGRGLPPHF.

The chain joins TRBV5-5 to TRBJ2-7, with 7 bases fitting TRBD2. There are 12 residues in the CDR3. The V gene end was trimmed by 5 bases and the J gene end by 6 bases; junction bases not matched to a gene: 5. Germline CDR1 is SGHKS and CDR2 is YYEKEE (reference sequence). CDR3 DNA sequence: TGTGCCAGCAGTTGGGGGGGTACCGAGCAGTACTTC. Translating gives CASSWGGTEQYF.

The chain combines TRBV4-1 with TRBJ1-3; weak D call: TRBD1 (5 bases). The CDR3 is 14 amino acids. Deletions cut 0 bases from V and 9 bases from J, with 12 bases between. Germline CDR1 reads MGHRA; CDR2 reads YSYEKL. CDR3 amino acids: CASSQEGGFSTIYF. The CDR3, as DNA: TGCGCCAGCAGCCAAGAGGGGGGGTTTTCCACCATATATTTT.

The V and J genes are TRBV6-5 and TRBJ2-7; D call uncertain. CDR3 length equals 15 residues. Germline V CDR1 and CDR2: MNHEY, SVGAGI. V lost 6 bases and J 4 bases, leaving 19 bases between the germline ends. The CDR3, as DNA: TGTGCCAGCAGGTACGTCCCCCGAGGAATTTACGAGCAGTACTTC. The encoded protein is CASRYVPRGIYEQYF.

This clonotype was counted a few times. The rearrangement joins TRBV27 to TRBJ1-3; possible D gene TRBD1, 6 bases. V was trimmed by 6 bases and J by 0 bases, leaving 12 bases between them. This CDR3 is 15 amino acids long. The germline V gene has CDR1 MNHEY and CDR2 SMNVEV (reference sequence). Here the CDR3 reads CASSPTGYSGNTIYF. The CDR3 DNA reads as TGTGCCAGCAGCCCGACAGGTTACTCTGGAAACACCATATATTTT.

This clonotype came up many times. V gene TRBV29-1 combines with J gene TRBJ1-1, with D possibly TRBD1 on 5 matching bases. Between the trimmed V and J ends, which lost 6 bases and 1 base, there was a span of 12 bases. CDR1 and CDR2 (germline): SQVTM, ANQGSEA. The CDR3 is made up of 13 amino acids. The CDR3 here is CSVVREWNTEAFF. The CDR3, as DNA: TGCAGCGTCGTCAGGGAGTGGAACACTGAAGCTTTCTTT.

This clonotype was counted many times. The rearrangement links TRBV7-2 to TRBJ2-7; 7 bases fit TRBD1. This CDR3 contains 14 residues. CDR1 SGHTA and CDR2 FQGNSA come from the germline V gene. Trimming removed 4 bases from V and 4 bases from J; junction bases left unmatched: 7. The chain's CDR3 is CASSSRDRRYEQYF. CDR3 sequence (DNA): TGTGCCAGCAGCTCCCGGGACAGACGATACGAGCAGTACTTC. Together with reference TRBV7-2 and TRBJ2-7, the CDR3 gives the full variable domain: GAGVSQSPSNKVTEKGKDVELRCDPISGHTALYWYRQSLGQGLEFLIYFQGNSAPDKSGLPSDRFSAERTGGSVSTLTIQRTQQEDSAVYLCASSSRDRRYEQYFGPGTRLTVT.

The rearrangement uses TRBV20-1 and TRBJ2-3; no clear D gene. V gave up 6 bases and J gave up 1 base, with 14 bases separating them. This CDR3 comprises 14 residues. CDR1 and CDR2 (germline): DFQATT, SNEGSKA (reference sequence). As DNA, the CDR3 is TGCAGTGCCTCGAGTAGCACGGGCACAGATACGCAGTATTTT. It specifies CSASSSTGTDTQYF.

This clonotype was found many times. The V and J genes are TRBV7-9 and TRBJ1-6, with 7 positions matching TRBD1. Germline lookup yields CDR1 SEHNR and CDR2 FQNEAQ (reference sequence). CDR3 size: 13 residues. The V segment lost 7 bases and the J segment 7 bases; nucleotides outside the gene matches: 4. CDR3 region: CASTETGNSPLHF. DNA for the CDR3: TGTGCCAGCACCGAGACAGGGAATTCACCCCTCCACTTT. Combining the CDR3 with reference TRBV7-9 and TRBJ1-6 gives the whole variable domain DTGVSQNPRHKITKRGQNVTFRCDPISEHNRLYWYRQTLGQGPEFLTYFQNEAQLEKSRLLSDRFSAERPKGSFSTLEIQRTEQGDSAMYLCASTETGNSPLHFGNGTRLTVT.

The V and J genes are TRBV20-1 and TRBJ1-1; 7 nucleotides agree with TRBD1. This CDR3 is built from 15 residues. Germline-derived CDR1 and CDR2 are DFQATT and SNEGSKA (reference sequence). Trimming at V came to 2 bases and at J to 4 bases, leaving 10 bases not matched to a gene. The DNA of the CDR3 is TGCAGTGCTAGAAAAACAGGGGCCCTTAGCACTGAAGCTTTCTTT. Its protein product is CSARKTGALSTEAFF.

This chain links TRBV7-2 with TRBJ2-5; D not certain. CDR1 and CDR2 (germline): SGHTA, FQGNSA. The ends were cut back, 0 bases at V and 2 bases at J, with 4 bases in the middle. The CDR3 has 13 residues. CDR3 region: CASSLARQETQYF. CDR3 coding DNA: TGTGCCAGCAGCTTAGCCAGGCAAGAGACCCAGTACTTC.

This clonotype has at least ten counts. This chain connects TRBV4-1 to TRBJ2-7; the match to TRBD1 covers 7 bases. The CDR3 totals 16 residues. The V gene's germline CDR1 is MGHRA and CDR2 YSYEKL. Germline trimming cut 0 bases from V and 5 bases from J; bases unmatched to any gene: 10. The CDR3 sequence is CASSQEALGTVHEQYF. The CDR3 region has the DNA TGCGCCAGCAGCCAAGAAGCCCTCGGGACAGTACACGAGCAGTACTTC.

This clonotype was observed many times. This chain connects TRBV7-9 to TRBJ1-1; D is uncertain. The germline V gene has CDR1 SEHNR and CDR2 FQNEAQ (reference sequence). This CDR3 region has 14 residues. The V gene lost 1 base and the J gene lost 2 bases, with 8 bases spanning the gap. The chain's CDR3 is CASSLGQPNTEAFF. The CDR3 DNA reads as TGTGCCAGCAGCTTAGGGCAGCCAAACACTGAAGCTTTCTTT.

The rearrangement links TRBV19 to TRBJ1-1; no firm D call. V lost 1 base and J 11 bases, leaving 8 bases between the germline ends. Germline CDR1 and CDR2: LNHDA and SQIVND (reference sequence). The CDR3 extends over 11 amino acids. In DNA form, the CDR3 reads TGTGCCAGTAGTATAGTAGGAGAGGCTTTCTTT. This translates into CASSIVGEAFF.

This clonotype has at least ten counts. The chain couples TRBV7-3 to TRBJ2-3; the match to TRBD1 covers 9 bases. The germline V gene encodes CDR1 SGHTA and CDR2 FQGTGA. Trimming cost V 6 bases and J 6 bases; bases outside gene matches: 10. CDR3 length equals 15 residues. The CDR3 here is CASSGTGGAVDTQYF. The CDR3 coding sequence is TGTGCCAGCAGTGGAACAGGGGGCGCGGTGGATACGCAGTATTTT.

This clonotype appeared many times. The chain couples TRBV18 to TRBJ1-6; tentatively, D is TRBD1 (5 bases). Germline lookup yields CDR1 KGHSH and CDR2 LQKENI. The CDR3 contains 15 residues. Trimming took 3 bases from V and 5 from J, leaving 11 bases between them. The chain's CDR3 is CASSPGGKDNSPLHF. The CDR3 DNA reads as TGTGCCAGCTCACCCGGGGGTAAAGATAATTCACCCCTCCACTTT.

The chain joins TRBV6-5 to TRBJ2-5, with D possibly being TRBD1 (6 bases). Germline lookup yields CDR1 MNHEY and CDR2 SVGAGI. The CDR3 covers 12 residues. V dropped 6 bases and J dropped 4 bases, with 9 bases sitting between them. CDR3 bases: TGTGCCAGCAGCCAAGGGGGAGAGACCCAGTACTTC. This translates into CASSQGGETQYF.